The clone carrying this TCR beta chain was seen once. What it binds is not known. V gave up 2 bases and J gave up 2 bases, with 14 bases separating them. Germline CDR1 and CDR2: SGHRS and YFSETQ. The CDR3 length is 16 residues. This record comes from a study of shared clonotypes between healthy human individuals. Study-wide points: Generally, naive subsets (rather than memory subsets) showed larger estimated richness. Across a handful of donors, naive CD4 shared around 5.4%, naive CD8 under 4%, memory CD4 2.3%, memory CD8 0.4% to 0.5%.

Sequenced by immunoSEQ multiplex PCR; TCRdb stores in-frame clones only, minus some. The sample consists of around 2.5 million clones, 93% of them appearing once. The clonotype comes from a young man in good health. Some clones in this sample may be carry-over from other donors' samples. Sequencing used naive CD4+ T cells from PBMCs. Subset noted: CD45RA+ positively selected. The chain is built from TRBV5-1 and TRBJ1-3, with D uncertain. The CDR3: CASSFFAGAAGNTIYF. The DNA for the CDR3 is TGCGCCAGCAGCTTTTTCGCAGGCGCCGCTGGAAACACCATATATTTT.